Shown below are 10 T cell receptor beta chains from a single sample sequenced in a study of radiotherapy plus CTLA-4 blockade in lung cancer. Only in-frame clones appear in the TCRdb table, and some are missing; sequencing was by immunoSEQ multiplex PCR. The sample has tens of thousands of clones, roughly four fifths seen once. The sample consisted of peripheral blood, taken from a patient treated with radiotherapy plus ipilimumab. Receptors were obtained from a human donor with non-small cell lung cancer whose response to radiotherapy plus ipilimumab could not be evaluated.

V gene TRBV5-5 combines with J gene TRBJ1-2, with D tentatively TRBD1 (6 bases). The germline CDR1 and CDR2 sequences are SGHKS and YYEKEE (reference sequence). CDR3 size: 15 residues. V lost 3 bases and J lost 6, with 18 bases in between. CDR3 DNA: TGTGCCAGCAGCTCCCAGAGAGGGGGTAGTAATGGCTACACCTTC. This translates into CASSSQRGGSNGYTF.

The rearrangement links TRBV18 to TRBJ1-1; D is perhaps TRBD1 (6 bases). Trimming stripped 4 bases from V and 6 bases from J, with 15 bases between. This CDR3 contains 14 residues. Germline loops: CDR1 KGHSH, CDR2 LQKENI. Here the CDR3 reads CASSLNHRASEAFF. CDR3 bases: TGTGCCAGCTCACTCAACCACAGGGCCTCTGAAGCTTTCTTT.

This sequence joins TRBV7-2 and TRBJ2-7; 7 bases are a match to TRBD2. The CDR3 sequence is 14 residues long. The V segment lost 1 base and the J segment 5 bases; nucleotides outside the gene matches: 5. Germline V lookup: CDR1 SGHTA, CDR2 FQGNSA. The CDR3 DNA reads as TGTGCCAGCAGCTTAGGGGGGGGAACTCACGAGCAGTACTTC. Protein product: CASSLGGGTHEQYF.

V is TRBV5-1 and J is TRBJ2-1; D gene unclear. The germline V and J ends were trimmed by 3 bases and 3 bases, with 4 bases remaining between them. CDR3 length: 12 residues. CDR1 is SGHRS and CDR2 is YFSETQ in the germline V gene. CDR3 region: CASSSYYNEQFF. CDR3 nucleotide sequence: TGCGCCAGCAGCTCCTACTACAATGAGCAGTTCTTC.

This chain uses TRBV27 with TRBJ1-1, with 7 bases aligning to TRBD1. The ends lost 3 bases at V and 3 bases at J; junction bases unmatched: 1. Germline lookup yields CDR1 MNHEY and CDR2 SMNVEV (reference sequence). CDR3 length: 13 residues. The CDR3: CASSLGQYTEAFF. CDR3 coding DNA: TGTGCCAGCAGTTTGGGACAGTACACTGAAGCTTTCTTT.

The chain combines TRBV7-8 with TRBJ2-7; D might be TRBD2 (5 bases). The CDR3 loop spans 12 amino acids. Trimming removed 3 bases at V and 4 bases at J, with 7 bases between. Looked up from germline, CDR1 is SGHVS and CDR2 is FQNEAQ. The CDR3 sequence is CASSLGVYEQYF. The CDR3, as DNA: TGTGCCAGCAGCTTGGGAGTTTACGAGCAGTACTTC. Drawing the rest from reference TRBV7-8 and TRBJ2-7, the complete variable domain is GAGVSQSPRYKVAKRGQDVALRCDPISGHVSLFWYQQALGQGPEFLTYFQNEAQLDKSGLPSDRFFAERPEGSVSTLKIQRTQQEDSAVYLCASSLGVYEQYFGPGTRLTVT.

The gene calls are TRBV18 and TRBJ2-7, with unresolved D. V gave up 3 bases and J gave up 6 bases, with 15 bases separating them. The CDR3 has 14 residues. Looked up from germline, CDR1 is KGHSH and CDR2 is LQKENI. The CDR3 region has the DNA TGTGCCAGCTCACCTTACGTAGAAAACTCCGAGCAGTACTTC. This encodes CASSPYVENSEQYF.

The chain is built from TRBV6-6 and TRBJ2-1; D ambiguous. CDR1 is MNHNY and CDR2 is SVGAGI in the germline V gene (reference sequence). Trimming removed 2 bases from V and 7 bases from J, with 6 bases in between. This CDR3 region has 12 residues. The CDR3 DNA reads TGTGCCAGCAGTTACCTAGTTAATGAGCAGTTCTTC. Translating gives CASSYLVNEQFF.

This chain joins TRBV6-5 and TRBJ1-1; no clear D gene. Germline CDR1 is MNHEY and CDR2 is SVGAGI. The CDR3 loop spans 15 amino acids. The V and J ends lost 0 bases and 1 base respectively, with 9 bases between them. The CDR3, as DNA: TGTGCCAGCAGTTACTCGAGGTGGCAGAACACTGAAGCTTTCTTT. Its translation is CASSYSRWQNTEAFF.

CDR3: CASSLISGYGYTF. The CDR3 nucleotides are TGTGCCAGCAGCTTAATTTCGGGCTATGGCTACACCTTC. The chain joins TRBV7-3 to TRBJ1-2; D gene ambiguous. V shed 1 base and J shed 4 bases, with 7 bases lying between them. From germline, CDR1 is SGHTA and CDR2 FQGTGA. The CDR3 sequence is 13 residues long. The variable domain in full, with the rest retrieved from reference TRBV7-3 and TRBJ1-2, is GAGVSQTPSNKVTEKGKYVELRCDPISGHTALYWYRQSLGQGPEFLIYFQGTGAADDSGLPNDRFFAVRPEGSVSTLKIQRTERGDSAVYLCASSLISGYGYTFGSGTRLTVV.